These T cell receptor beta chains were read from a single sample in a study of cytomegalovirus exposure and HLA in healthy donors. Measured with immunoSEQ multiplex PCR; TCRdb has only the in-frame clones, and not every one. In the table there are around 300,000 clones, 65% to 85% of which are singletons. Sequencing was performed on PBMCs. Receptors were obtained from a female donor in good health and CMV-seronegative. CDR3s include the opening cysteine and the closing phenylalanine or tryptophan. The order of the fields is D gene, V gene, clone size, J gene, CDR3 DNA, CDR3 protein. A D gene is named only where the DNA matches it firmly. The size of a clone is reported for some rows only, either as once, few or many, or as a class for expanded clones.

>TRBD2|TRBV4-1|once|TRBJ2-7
TGCGCCAGCAGCCAGCAAGGGACTAGCGGTTTCTACGAGCAGTACTTC
CASSQQGTSGFYEQYF
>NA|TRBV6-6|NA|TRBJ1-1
TGTGCCAGCAATTTCTTTACGGGCACTGAAGCTTTCTTT
CASNFFTGTEAFF
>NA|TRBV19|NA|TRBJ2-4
TGTGCCAGTAGTCCTAGGGTGGAGGGATTTGTCAAAAACATTCAGTACTTC
CASSPRVEGFVKNIQYF
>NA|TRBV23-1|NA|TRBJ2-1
TGCGCCAGCAGTCAATCGAGACCTCGAGGGTCCTACAATGAGCAGTTCTTC
CASSQSRPRGSYNEQFF
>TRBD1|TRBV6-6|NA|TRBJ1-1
TGTGCCAGCAGCCTTCCGGGACAGGGGAACACTGAAGCTTTCTTT
CASSLPGQGNTEAFF
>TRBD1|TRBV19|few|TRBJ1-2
TGTGCCAGTAGTAGACAGGGTCCCTATGGCTACACCTTC
CASSRQGPYGYTF
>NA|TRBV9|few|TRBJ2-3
TGTGCCAGCAGCTCCGGGATCTCTCCCACAGATACGCAGTATTTT
CASSSGISPTDTQYF
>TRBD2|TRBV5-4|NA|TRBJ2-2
TGTGCCAGCAGCCCGCGGACTAGCGGGGTTACGAACACCGGGGAGCTGTTTTTT
CASSPRTSGVTNTGELFF
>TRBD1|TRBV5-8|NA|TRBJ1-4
TGTGCCAGCAGCTTGTTGGGACAGGAGTCGGAAAAACTGTTTTTT
CASSLLGQESEKLFF
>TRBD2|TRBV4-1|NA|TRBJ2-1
TGCGCCAGCAGCCAAGGTCAGACTAGCGGGCCGGACGATGAGCAGTTCTTC
CASSQGQTSGPDDEQFF
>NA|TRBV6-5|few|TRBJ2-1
TGTGCCAGCAGTTACTCGATCTCGGGTGAGCAGTTCTTC
CASSYSISGEQFF
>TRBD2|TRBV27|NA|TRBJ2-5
TGTGCCAGCCGGGCTAGCGGGAGGGCCGTCCAAGAGACCCAGTACTTC
CASRASGRAVQETQYF
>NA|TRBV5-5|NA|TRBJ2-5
TGTGCCAGCAGCGCGGGACGTAGGCCGGAGACCCAGTACTTC
CASSAGRRPETQYF
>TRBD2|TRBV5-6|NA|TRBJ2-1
TGTGCCAGCAGCTCCGACGGGAGGGCCCGTGAGCAGTTCTTC
CASSSDGRAREQFF
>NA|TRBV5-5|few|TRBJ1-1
TGTGCCAGCAGTATGACAGCTTGGAACACTGAAGCTTTCTTT
CASSMTAWNTEAFF
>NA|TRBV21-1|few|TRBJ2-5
TGTGCCAGCAGCCAACCGGACTTCCCCCCCGTGCCCGGGGAGACCCAGTACTTC
CASSQPDFPPVPGETQYF
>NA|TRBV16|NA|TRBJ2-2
TGTGCCAGCAGCCATTCGGGAAACACCGGGGAGCTGTTTTTT
CASSHSGNTGELFF
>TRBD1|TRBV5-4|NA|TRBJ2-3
TGTGCCAGCAGCTTGGTTAGACCCCAACAAGCCAGGGGGCTTACAGATACGCAGTATTTT
CASSLVRPQQARGLTDTQYF
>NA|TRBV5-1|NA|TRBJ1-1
TGCGCCAGCAGCTCCCTCGGGGGGAAGGGCACTGAAGCTTTCTTT
CASSSLGGKGTEAFF
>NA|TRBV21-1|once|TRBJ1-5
TGTGCCAGCGGCACTACAGGGTGTCGGAATCAGCCCCAGCATTTT
CASGTTGCRNQPQHF
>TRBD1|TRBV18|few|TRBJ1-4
TGTGCCAGCTCACCACCGGACAGGGGTGTTGAAAAACTGTTTTTT
CASSPPDRGVEKLFF
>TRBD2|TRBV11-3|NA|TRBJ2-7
TGTGCCAGCAGCTTAGCCGGCGCGGCGGGAGTCTACGAGCAGTACTTC
CASSLAGAAGVYEQYF
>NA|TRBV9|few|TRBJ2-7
TGTGCCAGCAGCCCAGCTGGGCGATTGGACTACGAGCAGTACTTC
CASSPAGRLDYEQYF
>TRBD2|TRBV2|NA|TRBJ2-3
TGTGCCAGCAGCTATTTTACGACTAGCGGTAATACGCAGTATTTT
CASSYFTTSGNTQYF
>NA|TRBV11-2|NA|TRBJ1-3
TGTGCCAGCAGCTTAGCAGGATCTGGAAACACCATATATTTT
CASSLAGSGNTIYF
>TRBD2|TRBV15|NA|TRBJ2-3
TGTGCCACCAGCAGAGGGGAGCGGGGGGTTACTATTAGGAGAGATACGCAGTATTTT
CATSRGERGVTIRRDTQYF
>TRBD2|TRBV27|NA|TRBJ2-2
TGTGCCAGCAGCTTTGGACTAGCGGGAGTAACCGGGGAGCTGTTTTTT
CASSFGLAGVTGELFF
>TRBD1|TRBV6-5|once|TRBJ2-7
TGTGCCAGCAGCTATCCGGGACAGGGGAATGACGAGCAGTACTTC
CASSYPGQGNDEQYF
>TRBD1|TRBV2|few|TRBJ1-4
TGTGCCAGCAGAGAGGACAGGGAAAAACTGTTTTTT
CASREDREKLFF
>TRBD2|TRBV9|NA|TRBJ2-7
TGTGCCAGCAGCGTGGCTAGCGGGGCCTCCTACGAGCAGTACTTC
CASSVASGASYEQYF
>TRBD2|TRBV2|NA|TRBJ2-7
TGTGCCGCCCTGACCGGGGGGAGCTCCTACGAGCAGTACTTC
CAALTGGSSYEQYF
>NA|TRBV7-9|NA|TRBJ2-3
TGTGCCAGCAGCTTAGGCAGCGCAGGGCCTTCACATTTT
CASSLGSAGPSHF
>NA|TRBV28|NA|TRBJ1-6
TGTGCCAGCCACCCTGGGGGGGGGCTGGGGAATTCACCCCTCCACTTT
CASHPGGGLGNSPLHF
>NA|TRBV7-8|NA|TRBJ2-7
TGTGCCAGCAGCTTACACTACGAGCAGTACTTC
CASSLHYEQYF
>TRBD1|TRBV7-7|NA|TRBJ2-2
TGTGCTAGCAGCTACGGGACAGGGGCTGTCACCGGGGAGCTGTTTTTT
CASSYGTGAVTGELFF
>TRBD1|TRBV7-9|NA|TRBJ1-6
TGTGCCAGCGGATCCGGGACAGGCCCTTCACCCCTCCACTTT
CASGSGTGPSPLHF
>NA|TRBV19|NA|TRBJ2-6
TGTGCCAGTAAGGTACAGGGTACTGGGGCCAACGTCCTGACTTTC
CASKVQGTGANVLTF
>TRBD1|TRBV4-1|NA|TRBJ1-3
TGCGCCAGCAGCCAAGTGAGGGCAGGGGGGCTGGGTGGAAACACCATATATTTT
CASSQVRAGGLGGNTIYF
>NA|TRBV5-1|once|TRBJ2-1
TGCGCCAGCAGCTTGGAAGGGGCGGTCGGCCGCTCCTACAATGAGCAGTTCTTC
CASSLEGAVGRSYNEQFF
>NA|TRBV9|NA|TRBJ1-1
TGTGCCAGCAGCGTAGGAACAGGGTCGGGCACTGAAGCTTTCTTT
CASSVGTGSGTEAFF
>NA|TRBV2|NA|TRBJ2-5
TGTGCCAGCAGTGACCCAGGGGTGGACGAGACCCAGTACTTC
CASSDPGVDETQYF
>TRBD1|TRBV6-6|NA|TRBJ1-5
TGTGCCAGCAGAGTGACAGGGGCCAATCAGCCCCAGCATTTT
CASRVTGANQPQHF
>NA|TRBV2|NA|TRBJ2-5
TGTGCCAGCAGTGAACAGCCCTTCGGGGAGACCCAGTACTTC
CASSEQPFGETQYF
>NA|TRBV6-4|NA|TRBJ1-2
TGTGCCAGCAGTTTTAGCCCTCGGACAGACGGCTATGGCTACACCTTC
CASSFSPRTDGYGYTF
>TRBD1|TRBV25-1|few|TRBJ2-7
TGTGCCAGCACCCAGGGGGCAGGGGGCATCTACGAGCAGTACTTC
CASTQGAGGIYEQYF
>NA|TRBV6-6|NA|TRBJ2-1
TGTGCCAGCAGTTACTCTCGGAATGAGCAGTTCTTC
CASSYSRNEQFF
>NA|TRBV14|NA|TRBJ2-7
TGTGCCAGCAGCCATACCTACGAGCAGTACTTC
CASSHTYEQYF
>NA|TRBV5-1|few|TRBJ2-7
TGCGCCAGCAGCTTGAATTCAGACTCCTACGAGCAGTACTTC
CASSLNSDSYEQYF
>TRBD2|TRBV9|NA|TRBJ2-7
TGTGCCAGCAGCAGACTAGCGGGATCCTACGAGCAGTACTTC
CASSRLAGSYEQYF
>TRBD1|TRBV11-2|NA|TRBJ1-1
TGTGCCAGCAGCCGATTCCCAGCACAGGGGTATTCTGAAGCTTTCTTT
CASSRFPAQGYSEAFF
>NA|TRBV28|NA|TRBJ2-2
TGTGCCAGCAGTCCCCCCAGGGGGAACACCGGGGAGCTGTTTTTT
CASSPPRGNTGELFF
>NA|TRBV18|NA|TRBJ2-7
TGTGCCAGCTCACCACCTTCAGGAAACACGGACGAGCAGTACTTC
CASSPPSGNTDEQYF
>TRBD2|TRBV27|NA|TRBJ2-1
TGTGCCAGCAGTTCACTAGCGGACAATGAGCAGTTCTTC
CASSSLADNEQFF
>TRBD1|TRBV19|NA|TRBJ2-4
TGTGCCAGTAGCGACAGGGGGGGGGACATTCAGTACTTC
CASSDRGGDIQYF
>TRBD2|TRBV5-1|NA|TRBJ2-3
TGCGCCAGCAGCCTGATAGCGGGAGCCACAGATACGCAGTATTTT
CASSLIAGATDTQYF
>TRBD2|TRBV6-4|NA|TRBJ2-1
TGTGCCAGCAGCTCACTAGCGGGAACGGTCGATGAGCAGTTCTTC
CASSSLAGTVDEQFF
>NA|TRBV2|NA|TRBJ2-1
TGTGCCAGCAGGAGCCTTAGCTCCTACAATGAGCAGTTCTTC
CASRSLSSYNEQFF
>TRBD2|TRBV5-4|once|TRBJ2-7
TGTGCCAGCAGTCGGGGACTAGCGGGAGACGAGCAGTACTTC
CASSRGLAGDEQYF
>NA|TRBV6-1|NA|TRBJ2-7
TGTGCCAGCACAGACTCCTACGAGCAGTACTTC
CASTDSYEQYF
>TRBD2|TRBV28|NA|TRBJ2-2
TGTGCCAGCAGGGCGTCTAGCGGGAGAATCGGGGTCGGGGAGCTGTTTTTT
CASRASSGRIGVGELFF